Listed below are T cell receptor beta chains from one sample, sequenced in a study of blood T cell repertoires in COVID-19. Generated by immunoSEQ multiplex PCR, the TCRdb table keeps only in-frame clones and is missing some. The table records approximately 110,000 clones, around four fifths of them present only once. The material sequenced was peripheral blood. Source of these receptors: an elderly man with COVID-19, enrolled during active disease. Both conserved end residues are part of each CDR3. The D gene is left open where the match is weak. Clone size appears in some rows only: once, few, many, or a class for an expanded clone.

>TRBJ2-2|TRBV10-2|12|.|.
TGCGCCAGCAGTAGACAGTTCGGGGAGCTGTTTTTT
CASSRQFGELFF
>TRBJ2-3|TRBV21-1|16|.|many
TGTGCCAGCAGCAAATTCACGGGAGTCCGAACAGATACGCAGTATTTT
CASSKFTGVRTDTQYF
>TRBJ1-1|TRBV28|15|TRBD1|once
TGTGCCAGCAGTTTGGGGACAGTAATGAACACTGAAGCTTTCTTT
CASSLGTVMNTEAFF
>TRBJ2-1|TRBV27|16|.|.
TGTGCCAGCAGTTTCTATGGGGAGAGCTCCTACAATGAGCAGTTCTTC
CASSFYGESSYNEQFF
>TRBJ2-5|TRBV5-4|13|.|.
TGTGCCAGCAGCTTGGATCAGGGGGAGACCCAGTACTTC
CASSLDQGETQYF
>TRBJ2-1|TRBV6-2/TRBV6-3|16|TRBD2|.
TGTGCCAGCAGCCAGCTTGCTGCGGGAGGCTACAATGAGCAGTTCTTC
CASSQLAAGGYNEQFF
>TRBJ2-7|TRBV20-1|13|TRBD2|.
TGCAGTGCTAGTCAGGGACTAACCTACGAGCAGTACTTC
CSASQGLTYEQYF
>TRBJ1-1|TRBV14|13|.|few
TGTGCCAGCAGCTGGGACTCTAGGACTGAAGCTTTCTTT
CASSWDSRTEAFF
>TRBJ2-7|TRBV7-2|12|TRBD1|.
TGTGCCAGCAGCATAAACAGGGGCGAGCAGTACTTC
CASSINRGEQYF
>TRBJ2-7|TRBV23-1|14|.|.
TGCGCCTTAAAGGGGGGGATTAGCTCCTACGAGCAGTACTTC
CALKGGISSYEQYF
>TRBJ1-1|TRBV10-3|15|TRBD1|.
TGTGCCATCAGGGACAGGGGGGCCCTGAACACTGAAGCTTTCTTT
CAIRDRGALNTEAFF
>TRBJ2-7|TRBV7-9|15|.|.
TGTGCCAGCAGCTTAGGCCCTAGCCCAGCCTACGAGCAGTACTTC
CASSLGPSPAYEQYF
>TRBJ2-2|TRBV6-5|16|TRBD2|.
TGTGCCAGCAGTTTCGGACTAGGCGGGAAGACCGGGGAGCTGTTTTTT
CASSFGLGGKTGELFF
>TRBJ1-4|TRBV6-6|12|.|.
TGTGCCAGCAGTTACTCGAGGGAAAAACTGTTTTTT
CASSYSREKLFF
>TRBJ1-1|TRBV5-4|16|.|.
TGTGCCAGCAGCTTTGTGATGGCAGAACTGAACACTGAAGCTTTCTTT
CASSFVMAELNTEAFF
>TRBJ2-3|TRBV2|13|.|.
TGTGCCAGCAGTAGCGGGCGCACAGATACGCAGTATTTT
CASSSGRTDTQYF
>TRBJ2-7|TRBV28|14|.|.
TGTGCCAGCAGTGCCATGGACTATAAGGAGGAGCAGTACTTC
CASSAMDYKEEQYF
>TRBJ2-1|TRBV28|13|TRBD2|.
TGTGCCAGCACCGTAACTAGCGGGAGATCAGTGTTCTTC
CASTVTSGRSVFF
>TRBJ2-7|TRBV5-1|14|TRBD1|.
TGCGCCAGCAGCTCACGGACAGGGGGCGACGAGCAGTACTTC
CASSSRTGGDEQYF
>TRBJ1-2|TRBV28|13|TRBD1|few
TGTGCCGTCGAACAGGGGGCATCCTATGGCTACACCTTC
CAVEQGASYGYTF
>TRBJ1-1|TRBV7-2|15|TRBD1|.
TGTGCCAGCAGCTTAGAGCAGGGGGGGAACACTGAAGCTTTCTTT
CASSLEQGGNTEAFF
>TRBJ2-3|TRBV9|18|TRBD2|.
TGTGCCAGCAGCGTAGCTTTAGGGACTAGCGGGAGAGCAGATACGCAGTATTTT
CASSVALGTSGRADTQYF
>TRBJ1-5|TRBV10-3|14|.|.
TGTGCCATCAGTCCAGGATATAGCAATCAGCCCCAGCATTTT
CAISPGYSNQPQHF
>TRBJ2-3|TRBV9|16|TRBD2|.
TGTGCCAGCAGCGACGGGAGGGGGGGCAGCACAGATACGCAGTATTTT
CASSDGRGGSTDTQYF
>TRBJ2-1|TRBV13|10|.|.
TGTGCCAGCGGTAGCAATGAGCAGTTCTTC
CASGSNEQFF
>TRBJ1-2|TRBV3-1/TRBV3-2|13|.|few
TGTGCCAGCAGCCAAGGGCAGGGGCATGGCTACACCTTC
CASSQGQGHGYTF
>TRBJ1-4|TRBV6-5|14|.|few
TGTGCCAGCAGTTACGGACACTGGAATGAAAAACTGTTTTTT
CASSYGHWNEKLFF
>TRBJ1-5|TRBV19|19|.|.
TGTGCCAGTAGTACAATCCAACTCCGGGACACCCGGACCACTCAGCCCCAGCATTTT
CASSTIQLRDTRTTQPQHF
>TRBJ1-3|TRBV19|15|.|.
TGTGCCAGTAGTAAACCCGGGACACAAGGAAACACCATATATTTT
CASSKPGTQGNTIYF
>TRBJ1-2|TRBV18|12|.|.
TGTGCCAGCTCACCGGCTTCGGGGGGCTACACCTTC
CASSPASGGYTF
>TRBJ2-4|TRBV6-1|17|.|.
TGTGCCAGCAGTGATCCCTCGACAGGTATAGCCAAAAACATTCAGTACTTC
CASSDPSTGIAKNIQYF
>TRBJ1-2|TRBV2|13|.|.
TGTGCCAGCAGTACGGGAACATCCGCCCGGTACACCTTC
CASSTGTSARYTF
>TRBJ2-7|TRBV9|14|.|.
TGTGCCAGCAGCGTAGAGGGGTCAGCCTACGAGCAGTACTTC
CASSVEGSAYEQYF
>TRBJ2-3|TRBV7-3|14|.|few
TGTGCCAGCAGCCGGGAAACGGGAGCAGATACGCAGTATTTT
CASSRETGADTQYF
>TRBJ2-1|TRBV28|16|TRBD2|.
TGTGCCAGCAGTTCGGTAGCGGGAGGTCAAGGCAATGAGCAGTTCTTC
CASSSVAGGQGNEQFF
>TRBJ2-3|TRBV9|16|TRBD2|.
TGTGCCAGCAGCCCCTTTCAGCGGGGGTTCACAGATACGCAGTATTTT
CASSPFQRGFTDTQYF
>TRBJ2-7|TRBV27|14|.|.
TGTGCCAGCAGTTTCCAGCGGCCCTCCTACGAGCAGTACTTC
CASSFQRPSYEQYF
>TRBJ2-3|TRBV5-1|15|.|.
TGCGCCAGCAGCGCTACATCATCCGGGGCAGATACGCAGTATTTT
CASSATSSGADTQYF
>TRBJ2-7|TRBV6-5|15|TRBD1|.
TGTGCCAGCAGGCCCGGACAGGGGTGGTCCTACGAGCAGTACTTC
CASRPGQGWSYEQYF
>TRBJ2-5|TRBV5-4|15|.|.
TGTGCCAGCAGCTTGGCGACACTGAGACAAGAGACCCAGTACTTC
CASSLATLRQETQYF
>TRBJ1-1|TRBV5-1|15|TRBD1|.
TGCGCCAGCAGCTTGGGTGGGACAGGGGGCACTGAAGCTTTCTTT
CASSLGGTGGTEAFF
>TRBJ2-7|TRBV28|13|TRBD1|.
TGTGCCAGCAGTTTATCCGACAGGGTAGAGCAGTACTTC
CASSLSDRVEQYF
>TRBJ1-2|TRBV9|15|TRBD1|few
TGTGCCAGCAGCCCTGGGACAGAAATTATCTATGGCTACACCTTC
CASSPGTEIIYGYTF
>TRBJ1-1|TRBV28|14|TRBD1|.
TGTGCCAGCAGTTTAATGGGGACAGCCACTGAAGCTTTCTTT
CASSLMGTATEAFF
>TRBJ2-5|TRBV5-4|15|TRBD1|.
TGTGCCAGCAGCTTGGATTTTCAGGGGGCAGAGACCCAGTACTTC
CASSLDFQGAETQYF
>TRBJ2-7|TRBV28|14|TRBD2|.
TGTGCCAGCAGTCCTGTAGGGACTAGTCGGGAGCAGTACTTC
CASSPVGTSREQYF
>TRBJ2-7|TRBV13|14|.|.
TGTGCCAGCAGCCCAGCGGCAGGCTCCTACGAGCAGTACTTC
CASSPAAGSYEQYF
>TRBJ2-1|TRBV2|12|.|.
TGTGCCAGCAGTGAAGCCCGTGAGGTGCAGTTCTTC
CASSEAREVQFF
>TRBJ1-1|TRBV5-6|15|TRBD1|.
TGTGCCAGCAGCTTCATCGACAGGGGGGACACTGAAGCTTTCTTT
CASSFIDRGDTEAFF
>TRBJ2-5|TRBV6-2/TRBV6-3|15|.|.
TGTGCCAGCAGTTACTTGCGGAAAAGCCAAGAGACCCAGTACTTC
CASSYLRKSQETQYF